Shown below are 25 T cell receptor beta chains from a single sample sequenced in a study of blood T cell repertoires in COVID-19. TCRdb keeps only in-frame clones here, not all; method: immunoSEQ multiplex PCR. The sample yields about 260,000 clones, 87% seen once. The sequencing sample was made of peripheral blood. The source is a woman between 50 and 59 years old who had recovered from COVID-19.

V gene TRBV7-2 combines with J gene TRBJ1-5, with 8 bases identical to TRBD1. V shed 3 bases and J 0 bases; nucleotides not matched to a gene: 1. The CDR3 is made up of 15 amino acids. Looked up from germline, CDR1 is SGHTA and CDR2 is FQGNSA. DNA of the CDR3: TGTGCCAGCAGCTTCGACAGGGGTAGCAATCAGCCCCAGCATTTT. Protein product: CASSFDRGSNQPQHF. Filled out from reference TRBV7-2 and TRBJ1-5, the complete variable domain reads GAGVSQSPSNKVTEKGKDVELRCDPISGHTALYWYRQSLGQGLEFLIYFQGNSAPDKSGLPSDRFSAERTGGSVSTLTIQRTQQEDSAVYLCASSFDRGSNQPQHFGDGTRLSIL.

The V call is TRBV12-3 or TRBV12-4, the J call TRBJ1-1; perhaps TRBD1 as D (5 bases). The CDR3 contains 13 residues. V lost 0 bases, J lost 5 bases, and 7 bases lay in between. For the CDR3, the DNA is TGTGCCAGCAGTTTAGCCCAGGGAACTGAAGCTTTCTTT. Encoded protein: CASSLAQGTEAFF.

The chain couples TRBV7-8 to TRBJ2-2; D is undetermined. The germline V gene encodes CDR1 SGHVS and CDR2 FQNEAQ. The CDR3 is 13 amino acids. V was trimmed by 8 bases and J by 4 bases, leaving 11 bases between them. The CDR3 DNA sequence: TGTGCCAGCCGCCAATCCCTCACCGGGGAGCTGTTTTTT. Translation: CASRQSLTGELFF.

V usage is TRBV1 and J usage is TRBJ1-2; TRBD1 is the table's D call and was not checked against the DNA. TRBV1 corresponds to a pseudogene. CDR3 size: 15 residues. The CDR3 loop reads CTSSPSLTGVKGYTF. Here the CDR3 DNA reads TGCACCAGCAGCCCCTCCCTGACAGGGGTGAAAGGCTACACCTTC.

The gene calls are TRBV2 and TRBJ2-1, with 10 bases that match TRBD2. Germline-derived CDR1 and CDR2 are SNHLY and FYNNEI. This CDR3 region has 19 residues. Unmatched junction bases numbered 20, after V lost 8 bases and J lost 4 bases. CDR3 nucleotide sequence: TGTGCCAGCCTTGGGAGCCCCCGGGCCAGCGGGAGGGTGTACAATGAGCAGTTCTTC. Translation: CASLGSPRASGRVYNEQFF.

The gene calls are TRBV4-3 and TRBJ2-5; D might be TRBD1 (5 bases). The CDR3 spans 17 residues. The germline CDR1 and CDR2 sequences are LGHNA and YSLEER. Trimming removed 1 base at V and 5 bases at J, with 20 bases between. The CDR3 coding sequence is TGCGCCAGCAGCCAAGGCATTGACCAGGGAAATCCGGAGACCCAGTACTTC. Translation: CASSQGIDQGNPETQYF.

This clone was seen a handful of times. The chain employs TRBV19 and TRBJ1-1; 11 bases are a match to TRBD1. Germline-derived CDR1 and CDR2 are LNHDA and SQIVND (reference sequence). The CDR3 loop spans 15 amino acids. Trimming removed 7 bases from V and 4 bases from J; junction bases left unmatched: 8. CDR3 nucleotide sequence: TGTGCCAGTACCCCCCTGGGGACAGGGGGCACTGAAGCTTTCTTT. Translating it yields CASTPLGTGGTEAFF. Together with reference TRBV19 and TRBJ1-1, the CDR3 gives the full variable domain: DGGITQSPKYLFRKEGQNVTLSCEQNLNHDAMYWYRQDPGQGLRLIYYSQIVNDFQKGDIAEGYSVSREKKESFPLTVTSAQKNPTAFYLCASTPLGTGGTEAFFGQGTRLTVV.

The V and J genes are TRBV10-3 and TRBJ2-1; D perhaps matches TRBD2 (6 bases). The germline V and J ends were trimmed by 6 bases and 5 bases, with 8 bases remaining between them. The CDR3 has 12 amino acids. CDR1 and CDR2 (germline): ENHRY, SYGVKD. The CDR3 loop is CAISLANNEQFF. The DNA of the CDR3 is TGTGCCATCAGCCTAGCGAACAATGAGCAGTTCTTC.

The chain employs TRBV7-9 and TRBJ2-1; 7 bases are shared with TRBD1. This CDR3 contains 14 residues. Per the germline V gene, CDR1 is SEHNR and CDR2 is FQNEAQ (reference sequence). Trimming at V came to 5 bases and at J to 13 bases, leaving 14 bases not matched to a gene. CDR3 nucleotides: TGTGCCAGCAGCCGAGAAGGGACAGCCAAACGTCAGTTCTTC. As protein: CASSREGTAKRQFF.

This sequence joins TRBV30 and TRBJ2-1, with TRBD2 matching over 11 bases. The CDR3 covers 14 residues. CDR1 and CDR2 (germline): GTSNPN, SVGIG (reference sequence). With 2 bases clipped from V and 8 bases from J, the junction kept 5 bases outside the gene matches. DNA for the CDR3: TGTGCCTGGAGTCTAGCGGGGGGTAGGGATGAGCAGTTCTTC. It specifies CAWSLAGGRDEQFF. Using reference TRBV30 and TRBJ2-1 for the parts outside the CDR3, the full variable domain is SQTIHQWPATLVQPVGSPLSLECTVEGTSNPNLYWYRQAAGRGLQLLFYSVGIGQISSEVPQNLSASRPQDRQFILSSKKLLLSDSGFYLCAWSLAGGRDEQFFGPGTRLTVL.

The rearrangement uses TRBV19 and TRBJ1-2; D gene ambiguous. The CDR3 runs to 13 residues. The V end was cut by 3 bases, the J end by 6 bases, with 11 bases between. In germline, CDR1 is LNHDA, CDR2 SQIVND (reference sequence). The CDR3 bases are TGTGCCAGTAGTATTCTCGGGGAGGATGGCTACACCTTC. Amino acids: CASSILGEDGYTF.

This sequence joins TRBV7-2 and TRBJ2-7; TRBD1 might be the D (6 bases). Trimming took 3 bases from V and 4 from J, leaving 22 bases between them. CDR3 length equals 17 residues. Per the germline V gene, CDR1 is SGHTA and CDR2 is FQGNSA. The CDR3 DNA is TGTGCCAGCAGCTTCCAATCCGGACAGCCTTATCTTTACGAGCAGTACTTC. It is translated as CASSFQSGQPYLYEQYF.

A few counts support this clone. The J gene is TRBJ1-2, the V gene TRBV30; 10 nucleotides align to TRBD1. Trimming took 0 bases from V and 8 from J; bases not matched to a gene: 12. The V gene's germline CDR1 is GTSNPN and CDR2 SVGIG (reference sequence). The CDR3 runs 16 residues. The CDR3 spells CAWSVRGQGREYGYTF. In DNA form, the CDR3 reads TGTGCCTGGAGTGTACGGGGACAGGGGCGGGAGTACGGCTACACCTTC.

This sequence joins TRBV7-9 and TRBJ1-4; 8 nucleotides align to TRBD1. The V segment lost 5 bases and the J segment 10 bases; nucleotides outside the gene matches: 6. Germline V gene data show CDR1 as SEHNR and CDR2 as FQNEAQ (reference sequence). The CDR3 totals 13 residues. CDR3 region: CASSITGQGKLFF. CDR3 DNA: TGTGCCAGCAGCATAACCGGACAGGGAAAACTGTTTTTT.

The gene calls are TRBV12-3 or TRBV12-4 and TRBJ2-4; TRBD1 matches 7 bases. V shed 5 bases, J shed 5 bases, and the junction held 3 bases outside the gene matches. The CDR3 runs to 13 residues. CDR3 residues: CASSPGQQNIQYF. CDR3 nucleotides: TGTGCCAGCAGTCCGGGACAGCAAAACATTCAGTACTTC.

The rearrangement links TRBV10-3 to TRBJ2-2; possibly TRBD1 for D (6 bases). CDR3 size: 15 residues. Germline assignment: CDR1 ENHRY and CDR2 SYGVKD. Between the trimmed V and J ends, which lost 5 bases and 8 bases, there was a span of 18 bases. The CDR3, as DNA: TGTGCCATCAGTCCCATCAGGGACATCGGTGGGGAGCTGTTTTTT. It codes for CAISPIRDIGGELFF.

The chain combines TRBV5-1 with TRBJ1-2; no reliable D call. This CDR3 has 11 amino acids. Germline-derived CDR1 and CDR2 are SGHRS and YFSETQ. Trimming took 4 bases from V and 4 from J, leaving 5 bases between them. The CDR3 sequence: CASSGGYGYTF. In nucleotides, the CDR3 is TGCGCCAGCAGCGGAGGCTATGGCTACACCTTC.

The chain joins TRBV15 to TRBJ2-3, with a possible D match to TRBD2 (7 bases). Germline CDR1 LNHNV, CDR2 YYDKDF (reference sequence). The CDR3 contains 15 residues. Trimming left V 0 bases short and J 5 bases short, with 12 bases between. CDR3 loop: CATSRDGGGIDTQYF. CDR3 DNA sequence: TGTGCCACCAGCAGAGATGGGGGGGGCATAGATACGCAGTATTTT.

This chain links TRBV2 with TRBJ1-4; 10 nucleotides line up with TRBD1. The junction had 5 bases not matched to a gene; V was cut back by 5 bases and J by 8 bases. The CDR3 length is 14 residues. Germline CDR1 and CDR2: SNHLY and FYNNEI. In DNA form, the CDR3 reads TGTGCCAGCAGTTCCGGGACAGGGGACGAAAAACTGTTTTTT. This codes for CASSSGTGDEKLFF.

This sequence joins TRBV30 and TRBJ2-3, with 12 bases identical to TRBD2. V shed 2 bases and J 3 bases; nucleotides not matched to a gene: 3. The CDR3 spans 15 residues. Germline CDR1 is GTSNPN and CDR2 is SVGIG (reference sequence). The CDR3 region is CAWSLTSGRTDTQYF. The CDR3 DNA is TGTGCCTGGAGTCTAACTAGCGGGAGGACAGATACGCAGTATTTT.

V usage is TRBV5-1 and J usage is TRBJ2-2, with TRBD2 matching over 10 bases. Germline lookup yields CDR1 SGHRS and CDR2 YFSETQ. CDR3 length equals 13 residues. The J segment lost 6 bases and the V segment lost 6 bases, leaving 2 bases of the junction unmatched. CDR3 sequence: CASKREGPGELFF. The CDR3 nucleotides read TGCGCCAGCAAGCGGGAGGGGCCCGGGGAGCTGTTTTTT. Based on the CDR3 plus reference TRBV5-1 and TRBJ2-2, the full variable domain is KAGVTQTPRYLIKTRGQQVTLSCSPISGHRSVSWYQQTPGQGLQFLFEYFSETQRNKGNFPGRFSGRQFSNSRSEMNVSTLELGDSALYLCASKREGPGELFFGEGSRLTVL.

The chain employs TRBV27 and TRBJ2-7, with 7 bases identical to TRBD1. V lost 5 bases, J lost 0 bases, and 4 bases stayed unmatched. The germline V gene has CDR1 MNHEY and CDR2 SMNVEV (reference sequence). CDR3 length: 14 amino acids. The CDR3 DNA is TGTGCCAGCAGTAGAGGACAGGACTCCTACGAGCAGTACTTC. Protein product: CASSRGQDSYEQYF.

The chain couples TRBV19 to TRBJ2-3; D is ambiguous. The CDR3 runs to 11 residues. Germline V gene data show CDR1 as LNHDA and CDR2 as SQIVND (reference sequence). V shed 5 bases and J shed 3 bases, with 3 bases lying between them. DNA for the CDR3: TGTGCCAGTAGTCGGACAGATACGCAGTATTTT. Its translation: CASSRTDTQYF.

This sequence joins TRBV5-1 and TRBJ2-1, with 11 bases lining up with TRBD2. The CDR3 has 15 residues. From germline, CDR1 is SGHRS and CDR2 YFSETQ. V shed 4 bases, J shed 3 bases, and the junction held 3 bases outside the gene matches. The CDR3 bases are TGCGCCAGCAGCCAGACTAGCGGGAACTACAATGAGCAGTTCTTC. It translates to CASSQTSGNYNEQFF.

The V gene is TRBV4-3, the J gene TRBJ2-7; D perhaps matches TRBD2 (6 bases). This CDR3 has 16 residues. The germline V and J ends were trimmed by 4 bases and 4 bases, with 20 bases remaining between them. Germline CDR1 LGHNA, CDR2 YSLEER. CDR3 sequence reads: CASSRTGPGGGYEQYF. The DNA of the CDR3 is TGCGCCAGCAGCCGGACGGGCCCAGGCGGAGGGTACGAGCAGTACTTC.